This T cell receptor (beta chain) derives from a study of patients and donors after allogeneic stem cell transplantation. The CDR3 has 9 residues. The germline CDR1 and CDR2 sequences are LGHNT and FRNRAP. The V gene lost 4 bases and the J gene lost 15 bases, with 7 bases spanning the gap. TCRdb passed the RT-PCR reads through MiXCR, listing each CDR3 protein once. The top ten clones hold approximately 5.9% of a sample with roughly 960,000 distinct CDR3 sequences, more than 15% of them seen once. The sequencing input was blood, either unsorted or a sorted T cell fraction (not recorded which). The TCR comes from a human donor who was either an allogeneic HSCT recipient or a stem cell or donor lymphocyte infusion donor (not recorded which). It is not recorded whose cells these are; they may come from a transplant donor. The chain employs TRBV12-5 and TRBJ2-1; no clear D gene. The CDR3 DNA sequence: TGTGCTAGTGGTTCCCTGAGGTTCTTC. This sequence encodes CASGSLRFF.